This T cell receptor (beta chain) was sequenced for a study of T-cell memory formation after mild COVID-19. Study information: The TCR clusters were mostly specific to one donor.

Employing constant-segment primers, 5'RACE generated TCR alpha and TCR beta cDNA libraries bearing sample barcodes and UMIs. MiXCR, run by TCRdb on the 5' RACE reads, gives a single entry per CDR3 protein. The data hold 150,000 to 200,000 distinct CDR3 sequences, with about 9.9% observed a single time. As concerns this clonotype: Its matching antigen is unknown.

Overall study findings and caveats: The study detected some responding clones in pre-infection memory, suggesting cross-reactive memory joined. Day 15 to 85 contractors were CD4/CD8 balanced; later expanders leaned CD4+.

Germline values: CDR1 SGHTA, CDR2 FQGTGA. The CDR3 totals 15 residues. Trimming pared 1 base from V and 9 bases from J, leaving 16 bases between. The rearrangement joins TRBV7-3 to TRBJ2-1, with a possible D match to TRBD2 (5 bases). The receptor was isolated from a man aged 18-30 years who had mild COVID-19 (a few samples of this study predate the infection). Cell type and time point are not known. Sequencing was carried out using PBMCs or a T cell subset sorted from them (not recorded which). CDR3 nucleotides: TGTGCCAGCAGCTTAAATTATGGGAGCTCTAGTGAGCAGTTCTTC. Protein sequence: CASSLNYGSSSEQFF.